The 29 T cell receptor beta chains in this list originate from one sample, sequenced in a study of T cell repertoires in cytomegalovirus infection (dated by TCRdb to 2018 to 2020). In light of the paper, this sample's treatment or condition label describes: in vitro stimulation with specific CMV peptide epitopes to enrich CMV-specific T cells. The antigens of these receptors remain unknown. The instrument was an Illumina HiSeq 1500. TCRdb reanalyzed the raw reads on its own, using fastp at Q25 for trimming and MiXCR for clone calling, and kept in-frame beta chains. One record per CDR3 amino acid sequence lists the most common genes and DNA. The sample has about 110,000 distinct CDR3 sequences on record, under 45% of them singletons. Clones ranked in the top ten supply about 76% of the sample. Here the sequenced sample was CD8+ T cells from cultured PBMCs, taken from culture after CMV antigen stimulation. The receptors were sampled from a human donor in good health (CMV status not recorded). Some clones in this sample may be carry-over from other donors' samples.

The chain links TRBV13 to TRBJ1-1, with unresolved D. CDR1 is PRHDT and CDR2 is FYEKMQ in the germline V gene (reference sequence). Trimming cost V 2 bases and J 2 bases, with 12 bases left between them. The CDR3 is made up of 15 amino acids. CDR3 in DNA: TGTGCCAGCAGCTTATATGGGGTACTAAACACTGAAGCTTTCTTT. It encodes CASSLYGVLNTEAFF.

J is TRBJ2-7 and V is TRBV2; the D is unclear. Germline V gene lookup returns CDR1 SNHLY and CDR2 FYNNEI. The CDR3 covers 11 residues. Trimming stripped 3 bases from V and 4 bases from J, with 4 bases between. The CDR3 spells CASSDMYEQYF. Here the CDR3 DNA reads TGTGCCAGCAGTGACATGTACGAGCAGTACTTC.

CDR3 sequence (DNA): TGTGCCAGCAGTTCCAAGAGCTACGAGCAGTACTTC. This sequence encodes CASSSKSYEQYF. The chain joins TRBV7-2 to TRBJ2-7; D is unresolved. V was pared by 6 bases and J by 3 bases, with 9 bases between. Germline V CDR1 and CDR2: SGHTA, FQGNSA. CDR3 length equals 12 residues.

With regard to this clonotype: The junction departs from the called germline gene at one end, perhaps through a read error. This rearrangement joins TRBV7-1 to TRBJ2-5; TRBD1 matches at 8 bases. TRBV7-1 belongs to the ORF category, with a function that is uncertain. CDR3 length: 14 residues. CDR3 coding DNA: TGTGGCAGCAGCTCTACAGGGGGAGCGGGGACCCAGTACTTC. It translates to CGSSSTGGAGTQYF.

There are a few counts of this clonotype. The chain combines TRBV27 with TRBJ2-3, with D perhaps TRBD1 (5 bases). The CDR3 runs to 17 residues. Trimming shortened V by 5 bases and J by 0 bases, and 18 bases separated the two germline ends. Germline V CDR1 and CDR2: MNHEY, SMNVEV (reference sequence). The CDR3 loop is CASSPDRPSTSTDTQYF. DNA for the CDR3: TGTGCCAGCAGTCCCGACAGACCATCAACTAGCACAGATACGCAGTATTTT.

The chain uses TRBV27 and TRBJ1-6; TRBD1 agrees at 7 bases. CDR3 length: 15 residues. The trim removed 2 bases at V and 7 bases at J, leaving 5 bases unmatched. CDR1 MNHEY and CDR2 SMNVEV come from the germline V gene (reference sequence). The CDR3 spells CASSLTRDRNSPLHF. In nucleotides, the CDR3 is TGTGCCAGCAGTTTAACTCGGGACAGAAATTCACCCCTCCACTTT.

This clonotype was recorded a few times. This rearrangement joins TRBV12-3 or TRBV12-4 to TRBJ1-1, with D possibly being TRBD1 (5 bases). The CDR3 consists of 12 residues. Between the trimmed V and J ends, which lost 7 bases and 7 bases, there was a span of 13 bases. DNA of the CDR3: TGTGCCAGCACCGGAGGCGGGGGTGAAGCTTTCTTT. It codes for CASTGGGGEAFF.

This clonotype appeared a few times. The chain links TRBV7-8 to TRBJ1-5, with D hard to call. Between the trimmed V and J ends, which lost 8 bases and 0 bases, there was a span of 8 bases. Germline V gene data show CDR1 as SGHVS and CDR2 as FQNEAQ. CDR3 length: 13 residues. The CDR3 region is CASGHFSNQPQHF. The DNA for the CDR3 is TGTGCCAGCGGGCACTTTAGCAATCAGCCCCAGCATTTT.

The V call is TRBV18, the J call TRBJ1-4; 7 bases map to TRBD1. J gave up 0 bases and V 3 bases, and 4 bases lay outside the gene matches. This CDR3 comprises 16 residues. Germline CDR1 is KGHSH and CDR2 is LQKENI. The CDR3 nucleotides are TGTGCCAGCTCACCGAGGGACAGACCAACTAATGAAAAACTGTTTTTT. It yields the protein CASSPRDRPTNEKLFF.

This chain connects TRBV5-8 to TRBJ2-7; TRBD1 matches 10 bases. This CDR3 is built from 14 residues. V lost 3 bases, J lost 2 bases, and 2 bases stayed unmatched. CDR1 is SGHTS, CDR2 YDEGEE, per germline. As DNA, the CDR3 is TGTGCCAGCAGCTCGGACAGGGGGGCCTACGAGCAGTACTTC. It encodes CASSSDRGAYEQYF. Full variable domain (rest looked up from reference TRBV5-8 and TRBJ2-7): EAGVTQSPTHLIKTRGQQATLRCSPISGHTSVYWYQQALGLGLQFLLWYDEGEERNRGNFPPRFSGRQFPNYSSELNVNALELEDSALYLCASSSDRGAYEQYFGPGTRLTVT.

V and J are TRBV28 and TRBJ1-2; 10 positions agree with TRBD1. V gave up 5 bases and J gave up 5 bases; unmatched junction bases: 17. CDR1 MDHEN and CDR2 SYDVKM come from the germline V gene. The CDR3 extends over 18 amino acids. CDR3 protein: CASSPLTILRDRGYGYTF. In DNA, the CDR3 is TGTGCCAGCAGTCCACTGACCATACTCCGGGACAGGGGATATGGCTACACCTTC.

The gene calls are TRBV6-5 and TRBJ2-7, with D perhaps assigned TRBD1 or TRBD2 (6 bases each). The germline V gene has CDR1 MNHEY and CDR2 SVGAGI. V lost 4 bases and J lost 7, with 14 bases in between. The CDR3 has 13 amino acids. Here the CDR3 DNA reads TGTGCCAGCAGTTTACCCGGGGGCAGAGAGCAGTACTTC. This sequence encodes CASSLPGGREQYF.

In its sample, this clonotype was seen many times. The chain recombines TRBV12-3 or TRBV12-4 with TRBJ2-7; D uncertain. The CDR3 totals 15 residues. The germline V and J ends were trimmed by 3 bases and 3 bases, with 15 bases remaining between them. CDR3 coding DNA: TGTGCCAGCAGTTTTTCTGTCCAGGCGAGCTACGAGCAGTACTTC. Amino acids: CASSFSVQASYEQYF.

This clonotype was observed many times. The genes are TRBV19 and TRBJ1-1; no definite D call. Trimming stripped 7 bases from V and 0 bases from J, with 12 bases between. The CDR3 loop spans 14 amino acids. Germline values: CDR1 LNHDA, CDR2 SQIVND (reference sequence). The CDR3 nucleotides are TGTGCCAGTACGCCCAACTCCATGAACACTGAAGCTTTCTTT. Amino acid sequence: CASTPNSMNTEAFF.

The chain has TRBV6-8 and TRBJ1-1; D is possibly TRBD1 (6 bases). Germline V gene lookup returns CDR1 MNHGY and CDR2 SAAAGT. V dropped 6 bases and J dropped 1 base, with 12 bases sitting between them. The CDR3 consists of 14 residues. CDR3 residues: CASSGLGQNTEAFF. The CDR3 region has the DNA TGTGCCAGCAGCGGGTTGGGACAGAACACTGAAGCTTTCTTT.

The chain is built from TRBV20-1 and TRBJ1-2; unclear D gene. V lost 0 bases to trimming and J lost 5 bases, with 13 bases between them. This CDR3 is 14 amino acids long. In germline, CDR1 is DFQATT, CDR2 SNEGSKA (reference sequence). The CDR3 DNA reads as TGCAGTGCTAGAGATAGCACCAGCTCTTATGGCTACACCTTC. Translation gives CSARDSTSSYGYTF.

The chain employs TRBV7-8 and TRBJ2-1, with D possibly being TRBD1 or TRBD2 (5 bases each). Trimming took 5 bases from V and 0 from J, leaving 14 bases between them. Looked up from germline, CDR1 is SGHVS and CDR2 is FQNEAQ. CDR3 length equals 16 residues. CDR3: CASSPGRMSSYNEQFF. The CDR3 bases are TGTGCCAGCAGCCCGGGACGGATGAGCTCCTACAATGAGCAGTTCTTC.

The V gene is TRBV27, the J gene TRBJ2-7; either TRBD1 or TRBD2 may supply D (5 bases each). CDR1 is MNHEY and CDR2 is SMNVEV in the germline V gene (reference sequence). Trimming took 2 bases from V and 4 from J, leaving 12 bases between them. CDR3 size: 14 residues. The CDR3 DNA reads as TGTGCCAGCAGTTTAGGGGGTTGGGGATACGAGCAGTACTTC. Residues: CASSLGGWGYEQYF.

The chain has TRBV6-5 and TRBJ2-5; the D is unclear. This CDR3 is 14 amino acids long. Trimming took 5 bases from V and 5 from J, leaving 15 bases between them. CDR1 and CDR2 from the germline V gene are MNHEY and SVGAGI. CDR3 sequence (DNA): TGTGCCAGCAGTCCTCGGTATTCCGGGGAGACCCAGTACTTC. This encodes CASSPRYSGETQYF.

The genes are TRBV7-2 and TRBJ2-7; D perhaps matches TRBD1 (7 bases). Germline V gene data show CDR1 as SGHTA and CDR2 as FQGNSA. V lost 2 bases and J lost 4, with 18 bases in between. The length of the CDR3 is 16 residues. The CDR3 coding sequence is TGTGCCAGCAGCTTATTATCCGAGGCAGGGGGGTACGAGCAGTACTTC. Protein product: CASSLLSEAGGYEQYF. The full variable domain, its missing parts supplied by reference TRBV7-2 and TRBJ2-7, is GAGVSQSPSNKVTEKGKDVELRCDPISGHTALYWYRQSLGQGLEFLIYFQGNSAPDKSGLPSDRFSAERTGGSVSTLTIQRTQQEDSAVYLCASSLLSEAGGYEQYFGPGTRLTVT.

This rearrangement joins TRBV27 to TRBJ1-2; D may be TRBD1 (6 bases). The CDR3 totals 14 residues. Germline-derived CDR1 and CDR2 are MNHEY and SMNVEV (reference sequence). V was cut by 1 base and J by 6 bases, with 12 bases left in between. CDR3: CASSLYRGANGYTF. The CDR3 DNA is TGTGCCAGCAGTTTATACCGGGGGGCGAATGGCTACACCTTC.

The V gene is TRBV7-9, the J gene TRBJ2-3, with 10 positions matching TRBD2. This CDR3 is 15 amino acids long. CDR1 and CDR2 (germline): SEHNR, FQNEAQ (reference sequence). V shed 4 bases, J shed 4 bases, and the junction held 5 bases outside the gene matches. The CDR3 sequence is CASSYSGGVADTQYF. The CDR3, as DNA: TGTGCCAGCAGCTACAGCGGGGGGGTGGCAGATACGCAGTATTTT.

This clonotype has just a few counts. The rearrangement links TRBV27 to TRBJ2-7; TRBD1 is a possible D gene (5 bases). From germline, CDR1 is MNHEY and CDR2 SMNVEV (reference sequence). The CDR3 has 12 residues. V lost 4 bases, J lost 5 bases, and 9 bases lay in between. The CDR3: CASSSQGHEQYF. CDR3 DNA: TGTGCCAGCAGTTCGCAGGGTCACGAGCAGTACTTC.

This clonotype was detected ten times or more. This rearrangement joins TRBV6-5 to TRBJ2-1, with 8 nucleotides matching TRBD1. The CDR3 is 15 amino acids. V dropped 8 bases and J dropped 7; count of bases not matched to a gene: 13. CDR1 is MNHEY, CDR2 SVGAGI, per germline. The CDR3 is CASHSIRGPRNEQFF. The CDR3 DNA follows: TGTGCCAGCCATTCTATCAGGGGGCCTCGTAATGAGCAGTTCTTC.

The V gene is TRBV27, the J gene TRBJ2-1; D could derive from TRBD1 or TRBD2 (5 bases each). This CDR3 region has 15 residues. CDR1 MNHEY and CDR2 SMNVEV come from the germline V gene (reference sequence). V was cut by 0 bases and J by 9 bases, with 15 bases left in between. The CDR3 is CASSLSGQGVSEQFF. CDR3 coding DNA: TGTGCCAGCAGTTTATCTGGGCAGGGAGTGAGTGAGCAGTTCTTC.

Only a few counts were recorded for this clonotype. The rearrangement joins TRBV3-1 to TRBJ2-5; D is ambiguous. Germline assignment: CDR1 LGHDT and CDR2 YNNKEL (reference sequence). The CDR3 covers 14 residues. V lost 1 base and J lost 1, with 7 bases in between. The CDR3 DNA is TGTGCCAGCAGCCAAGGAGGATTCCAAGAGACCCAGTACTTC. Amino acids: CASSQGGFQETQYF.

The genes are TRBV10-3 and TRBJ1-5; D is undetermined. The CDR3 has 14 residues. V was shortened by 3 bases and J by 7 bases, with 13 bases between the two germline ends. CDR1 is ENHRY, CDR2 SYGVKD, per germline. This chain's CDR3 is CAISDIDVGQPQHF. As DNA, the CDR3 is TGTGCCATCAGTGATATAGACGTCGGGCAGCCCCAGCATTTT.

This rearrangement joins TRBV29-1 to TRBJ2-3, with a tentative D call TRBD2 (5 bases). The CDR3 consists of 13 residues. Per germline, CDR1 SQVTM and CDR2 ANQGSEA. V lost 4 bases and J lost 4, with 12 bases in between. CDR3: CSVGGLASDTQYF. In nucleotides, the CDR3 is TGCAGCGTTGGGGGATTAGCGTCAGATACGCAGTATTTT.

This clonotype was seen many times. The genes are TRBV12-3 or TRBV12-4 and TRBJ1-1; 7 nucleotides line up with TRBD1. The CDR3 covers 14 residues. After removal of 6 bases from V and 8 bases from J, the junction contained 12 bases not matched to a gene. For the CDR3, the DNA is TGTGCCAGCAGCCCAGGGGGGGCTGGTAGAGAAGCTTTCTTT. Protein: CASSPGGAGREAFF.